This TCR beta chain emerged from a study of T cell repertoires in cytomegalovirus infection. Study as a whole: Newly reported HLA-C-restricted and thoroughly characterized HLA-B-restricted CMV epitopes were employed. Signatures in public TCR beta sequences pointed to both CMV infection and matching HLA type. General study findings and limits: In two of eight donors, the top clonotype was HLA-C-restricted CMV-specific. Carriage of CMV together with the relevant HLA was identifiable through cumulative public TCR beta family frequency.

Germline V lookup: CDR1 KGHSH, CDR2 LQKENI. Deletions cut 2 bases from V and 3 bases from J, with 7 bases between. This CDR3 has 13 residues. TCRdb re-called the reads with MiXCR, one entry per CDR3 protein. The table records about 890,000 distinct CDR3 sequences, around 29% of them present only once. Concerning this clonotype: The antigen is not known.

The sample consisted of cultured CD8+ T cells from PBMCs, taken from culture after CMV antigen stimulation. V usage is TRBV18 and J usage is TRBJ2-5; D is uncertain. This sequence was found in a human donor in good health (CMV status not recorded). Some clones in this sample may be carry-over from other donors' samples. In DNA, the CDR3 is TGTGCCAGCTCACCAAGATCCGAAGAGACCCAGTACTTC. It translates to CASSPRSEETQYF.